A single sample is the source of the 10 T cell receptor beta chains below, sequenced in a study of blood T cell repertoires in COVID-19. TCRdb's table, derived via immunoSEQ multiplex PCR, lists solely in-frame clones and lacks some. This sample has about 110,000 clones; around 89% occur once, and the top ten carry less than 3.5%. Sequencing was performed on peripheral blood. The receptors here all came from a woman aged 50 to 60 with acute or convalescent COVID-19.

The gene calls are TRBV5-1 and TRBJ2-7; TRBD2 agrees at 7 bases. Looked up from germline, CDR1 is SGHRS and CDR2 is YFSETQ. This CDR3 contains 16 residues. With 0 bases clipped from V and 3 bases from J, the junction kept 9 bases outside the gene matches. Here the CDR3 DNA reads TGCGCCAGCAGCTTGGGAGGCGGCCAGCGGGGCTACGAGCAGTACTTC. The encoded protein is CASSLGGGQRGYEQYF.

Only a few counts were recorded for this clone. Here the CDR3 DNA reads TGTGCCAGCACCCATCCGCGGCAGGGGTACGAGCAGTACTTC. Encoded protein: CASTHPRQGYEQYF. The rearrangement uses TRBV7-9 and TRBJ2-7, with a possible D match to TRBD1 (6 bases). CDR3 size: 14 residues. V was pared by 7 bases and J by 4 bases, with 17 bases between. CDR1 and CDR2 (germline): SEHNR, FQNEAQ (reference sequence).

The rearrangement links TRBV30 to TRBJ1-4; D is possibly TRBD1 (5 bases). CDR1 is GTSNPN and CDR2 is SVGIG in the germline V gene (reference sequence). This CDR3 comprises 14 residues. V shed 1 base and J shed 4 bases, with 10 bases lying between them. CDR3 sequence (DNA): TGTGCCTGGAGTGGGGAGGGGCTTAATGAAAAACTGTTTTTT. It encodes CAWSGEGLNEKLFF.

The chain has TRBV27 and TRBJ2-1; the match to TRBD1 covers 10 bases. After removal of 5 bases from V and 3 bases from J, the junction contained 4 bases not matched to a gene. The CDR3 covers 15 residues. Germline CDR1 is MNHEY and CDR2 is SMNVEV (reference sequence). The CDR3 bases are TGTGCCAGCAGTGTCCGGGACAGGGGCTACAATGAGCAGTTCTTC. As protein: CASSVRDRGYNEQFF.

This clone was found once. The chain links TRBV12-3 or TRBV12-4 to TRBJ1-4, with 8 bases fitting TRBD1. V lost 2 bases and J lost 14; bases outside the gene matches: 4. The length of the CDR3 is 12 residues. For the CDR3, the DNA is TGTGCCAGCAGTTTAAAGGACAGGGACCTGTTTTTT. Residues: CASSLKDRDLFF.

This chain joins TRBV6-5 and TRBJ2-1, with 10 bases that match TRBD2. The germline gives CDR1 MNHEY, CDR2 SVGAGI. The CDR3 covers 15 residues. V dropped 5 bases and J dropped 4; count of bases not matched to a gene: 5. CDR3 bases: TGTGCCAGCAGTCAACCGGGACTAGCGTACAATGAGCAGTTCTTC. This translates into CASSQPGLAYNEQFF.

The chain uses TRBV5-4 and TRBJ2-1, with D uncertain. The CDR3 spans 14 residues. The germline V gene has CDR1 SGHNT and CDR2 YYREEE (reference sequence). Trimming cost V 0 bases and J 2 bases, with 6 bases left between them. In DNA, the CDR3 is TGTGCCAGCAGCTTGGCGGGTGCCTACAATGAGCAGTTCTTC. Translation: CASSLAGAYNEQFF.

The V call is TRBV7-9, the J call TRBJ2-3; perhaps TRBD2 as D (5 bases). The CDR3 contains 12 residues. Germline CDR1 is SEHNR and CDR2 is FQNEAQ (reference sequence). Deletions cut 4 bases from V and 14 bases from J, with 16 bases between. The CDR3 spells CASSSGDTRLYF. CDR3 DNA: TGTGCCAGCAGCTCCGGGGATACTAGACTGTATTTT. The full variable domain, rest sourced from reference TRBV7-9 and TRBJ2-3, is DTGVSQNPRHKITKRGQNVTFRCDPISEHNRLYWYRQTLGQGPEFLTYFQNEAQLEKSRLLSDRFSAERPKGSFSTLEIQRTEQGDSAMYLCASSSGDTRLYFGPGTRLTVL.

The gene calls are TRBV24-1 and TRBJ2-3, with 14 positions matching TRBD2. CDR3 length: 20 residues. J lost 1 base, V lost 3 bases, and 11 bases had no gene match. Germline CDR1 KGHDR, CDR2 SFDVKD. The CDR3 region has the DNA TGTGCCACCAGTGATCCCCGTGGCCCGACTAGCGGGAGGGGCACAGATACGCAGTATTTT. This codes for CATSDPRGPTSGRGTDTQYF.

This sequence joins TRBV6-5 and TRBJ1-4; weak D call: TRBD1 (6 bases). The CDR3 is 14 amino acids. Trimming stripped 6 bases from V and 4 bases from J, with 12 bases between. Looked up from germline, CDR1 is MNHEY and CDR2 is SVGAGI. The CDR3 loop is CASRNRALNEKLFF. In DNA form, the CDR3 reads TGTGCCAGCAGAAACAGGGCACTTAATGAAAAACTGTTTTTT.